A single sample is the source of the 32 T cell receptor beta chains below, sequenced in a study of cytomegalovirus exposure and HLA in healthy donors. Both 60 Vbeta primers and 13 Jbeta primers went into the PCR. Only in-frame clones appear in the TCRdb table, and some are missing; sequencing was by immunoSEQ multiplex PCR. Seen here are about 160,000 clones, about 85% observed once, and the top ten hold less than 2.5%. The material sequenced was PBMCs. The source is a man aged 18 to 29 in good health and CMV-seropositive.

This clone was found once. The rearrangement joins TRBV7-5 to TRBJ1-6; the table calls TRBD1, which could not be checked here. TRBV7-5 has pseudogene status. The CDR3 is made up of 21 amino acids. CDR3 loop: CARSLPSGTGNDISYNSPLHF. For the CDR3, the DNA is TGTGCCAGAAGCTTACCATCGGGGACAGGGAATGATATATCCTATAATTCACCCCTCCACTTT.

V gene TRBV7-8 combines with J gene TRBJ2-2; D is possibly TRBD2 (6 bases). Germline V gene lookup returns CDR1 SGHVS and CDR2 FQNEAQ. Trimming removed 5 bases at V and 3 bases at J, with 10 bases between. The CDR3 runs to 14 residues. For the CDR3, the DNA is TGTGCCAGCAGCCCGGGGGATCACACCGGGGAGCTGTTTTTT. Its translation: CASSPGDHTGELFF.

The chain recombines TRBV5-6 with TRBJ1-1, with TRBD1 matching 7 bases. CDR3 length: 15 amino acids. From germline, CDR1 is SGHDT and CDR2 YYEEEE. The V gene end was trimmed by 3 bases and the J gene end by 0 bases; junction bases not matched to a gene: 5. CDR3 DNA: TGTGCCAGCAGCTCCGGACAGGTTATGAACACTGAAGCTTTCTTT. Encoded protein: CASSSGQVMNTEAFF.

The chain is built from TRBV25-1 and TRBJ1-2; 10 positions match TRBD1. This CDR3 contains 13 residues. Germline lookup yields CDR1 MGHDK and CDR2 SYGVNS. Trimming at V came to 6 bases and at J to 8 bases, leaving 6 bases not matched to a gene. The CDR3 sequence is CASSAGQGDGYTF. For the CDR3, the DNA is TGTGCCAGCAGCGCCGGACAGGGGGACGGCTACACCTTC.

This clone appeared a single time. V and J are TRBV5-6 and TRBJ2-7, with D unresolved. The CDR3 totals 12 residues. The ends were cut back, 4 bases at V and 4 bases at J, with 9 bases in the middle. Germline V gives CDR1 SGHDT, CDR2 YYEEEE. In DNA form, the CDR3 reads TGTGCCAGCAGCATGACTGATTACGAGCAGTACTTC. Encoded protein: CASSMTDYEQYF.

The rearrangement uses TRBV5-6 and TRBJ2-7, with 10 nucleotides matching TRBD2. The germline CDR1 and CDR2 sequences are SGHDT and YYEEEE. V lost 4 bases and J lost 0; bases outside the gene matches: 4. This CDR3 spans 15 amino acids. CDR3 DNA: TGTGCCAGCAGCCCCCTAGCGGGGGCCTCCTACGAGCAGTACTTC. As protein: CASSPLAGASYEQYF.

J is TRBJ2-3 and V is TRBV7-8; TRBD1 matches 7 bases. Germline V gives CDR1 SGHVS, CDR2 FQNEAQ. Losses at the gene ends were 1 base for V and 6 bases for J; bases not matched to a gene: 13. CDR3 size: 17 residues. The CDR3 protein is CASSLDWTGVLSDTQYF. The CDR3 DNA sequence: TGTGCCAGCAGCTTAGATTGGACAGGTGTTTTGTCCGATACGCAGTATTTT.

The chain employs TRBV30 and TRBJ2-3, with D possibly matching TRBD2 (6 bases). Trimming removed 2 bases at V and 0 bases at J, with 18 bases between. CDR1 is GTSNPN, CDR2 SVGIG, per germline (reference sequence). The CDR3 totals 17 residues. CDR3 sequence reads: CAWSHGGYGTSTDTQYF. In DNA form, the CDR3 reads TGTGCCTGGAGTCACGGCGGGTACGGGACTAGCACAGATACGCAGTATTTT.

The V and J genes are TRBV6-1 and TRBJ2-3; 10 nucleotides agree with TRBD1. There are 15 residues in the CDR3. Germline CDR1 reads MNHNS; CDR2 reads SASEGT. V lost 7 bases, J lost 2 bases, and 6 bases stayed unmatched. The CDR3 is CASTGTGVYTDTQYF. In DNA, the CDR3 is TGTGCCAGCACCGGGACAGGGGTGTACACAGATACGCAGTATTTT.

The chain joins TRBV7-8 to TRBJ1-2, with 12 bases matching TRBD1. The CDR3 has 15 residues. Germline values: CDR1 SGHVS, CDR2 FQNEAQ. Trimming at V came to 4 bases and at J to 6 bases, leaving 6 bases not matched to a gene. The CDR3 DNA reads TGTGCCAGCAGCTCCCGGGACAGGGGGCCCGATGGCTACACCTTC. Translation gives CASSSRDRGPDGYTF.

This chain connects TRBV9 to TRBJ2-1; 9 bases agree with TRBD1. Trimming at V came to 3 bases and at J to 4 bases, leaving 8 bases not matched to a gene. The CDR3 contains 16 residues. Looked up from germline, CDR1 is SGDLS and CDR2 is YYNGEE. The CDR3 loop reads CASSGMGQGVYNEQFF. CDR3 nucleotide sequence: TGTGCCAGCAGCGGGATGGGACAGGGCGTTTACAATGAGCAGTTCTTC.

V usage is TRBV4-3 and J usage is TRBJ2-3; a possible D gene is TRBD1 (6 bases). V was trimmed by 0 bases and J by 7 bases, leaving 23 bases between them. The CDR3 totals 18 residues. Germline V lookup: CDR1 LGHNA, CDR2 YSLEER. CDR3 amino acids: CASSQEGGLSGAAYTQYF. In DNA, the CDR3 is TGCGCCAGCAGCCAAGAAGGGGGTCTGTCCGGGGCGGCGTATACGCAGTATTTT.

The chain couples TRBV5-6 to TRBJ1-6; TRBD1 agrees at 10 bases. Per the germline V gene, CDR1 is SGHDT and CDR2 is YYEEEE. The CDR3 totals 16 residues. J gave up 9 bases and V 3 bases, and 9 bases lay outside the gene matches. CDR3 sequence: CASSWFRQGASSPLHF. The CDR3, as DNA: TGTGCCAGCAGCTGGTTCAGACAGGGGGCTAGTTCACCCCTCCACTTT.

This clone was seen a handful of times. The chain carries TRBV7-9 and TRBJ1-2; tentative D call: TRBD1 (6 bases). V dropped 0 bases and J dropped 2 bases, with 19 bases sitting between them. Germline V gene sequence: CDR1 SEHNR, CDR2 FQNEAQ (reference sequence). The CDR3 has 18 residues. The CDR3 protein is CASSLAYIQGAANYGYTF. The CDR3 DNA sequence: TGTGCCAGCAGCTTAGCATACATACAGGGAGCGGCGAACTATGGCTACACCTTC. Supplemented by reference TRBV7-9 and TRBJ1-2, the full variable domain reads DTGVSQNPRHKITKRGQNVTFRCDPISEHNRLYWYRQTLGQGPEFLTYFQNEAQLEKSRLLSDRFSAERPKGSFSTLEIQRTEQGDSAMYLCASSLAYIQGAANYGYTFGSGTRLTVV.

The chain is built from TRBV10-3 and TRBJ2-7; the match to TRBD1 covers 8 bases. Germline CDR1 is ENHRY and CDR2 is SYGVKD. The ends lost 6 bases at V and 6 bases at J; junction bases unmatched: 4. The length of the CDR3 is 12 residues. The CDR3 DNA sequence: TGTGCCATCAGCCGGGACAGGAGCGAGCAGTACTTC. It is translated as CAISRDRSEQYF.

In the case of this clone: One end of the junction is discordant with germline, which a read error may explain. This chain joins TRBV29-1 and TRBJ2-2, with D perhaps TRBD2 (6 bases). This CDR3 has 11 amino acids. CDR1 and CDR2 from the germline V gene are SQVTM and ANQGSEA. The CDR3 region is CGSSDTGELFF. Written as DNA, the CDR3 is TGTGGTTCTAGCGACACCGGGGAGCTGTTTTTT.

The CDR3 bases are TGTGCCTGGAGCCTTACAGGGGATAGCTCTGGAAACACCATATATTTT. Translated: CAWSLTGDSSGNTIYF. The chain joins TRBV30 to TRBJ1-3; 7 nucleotides match TRBD1. There are 16 residues in the CDR3. Germline V gene data show CDR1 as GTSNPN and CDR2 as SVGIG (reference sequence). V lost 3 bases and J lost 0; bases outside the gene matches: 8.

The chain employs TRBV7-2 and TRBJ1-1, with 7 positions matching TRBD1. Trimming at V came to 5 bases and at J to 1 base, leaving 4 bases not matched to a gene. The CDR3 consists of 14 residues. In germline, CDR1 is SGHTA, CDR2 FQGNSA. This chain's CDR3 is CASSLRTGNTEAFF. The CDR3, as DNA: TGTGCCAGCAGCCTGCGGACAGGGAACACTGAAGCTTTCTTT.

The rearrangement joins TRBV6-4 to TRBJ1-2, with D hard to call. The CDR3 extends over 15 amino acids. Trimming took 3 bases from V and 3 from J, leaving 14 bases between them. Germline V gene sequence: CDR1 MRHNA, CDR2 SNTAGT. CDR3 sequence (DNA): TGTGCCAGCAGTGAGAGAATTCCGCCCGACTATGGCTACACCTTC. Translation gives CASSERIPPDYGYTF.

The chain carries TRBV5-1 and TRBJ2-7, with D perhaps TRBD2 (7 bases). Trimming stripped 0 bases from V and 2 bases from J, with 9 bases between. This CDR3 has 14 residues. Germline V gene data show CDR1 as SGHRS and CDR2 as YFSETQ. The CDR3 coding sequence is TGCGCCAGCAGCTTGGGCGGGGGCCCCTACGAGCAGTACTTC. Protein sequence: CASSLGGGPYEQYF.

The chain employs TRBV5-6 and TRBJ2-1; TRBD1 agrees at 10 bases. CDR3 length: 16 residues. The trim removed 2 bases at V and 4 bases at J, leaving 6 bases unmatched. Germline CDR1 is SGHDT and CDR2 is YYEEEE. The CDR3 here is CASSFFDRGLYNEQFF. CDR3 DNA: TGTGCCAGCAGCTTTTTTGACAGGGGGCTATACAATGAGCAGTTCTTC.

This rearrangement joins TRBV6-1 to TRBJ1-2; D remains unclear. Germline values: CDR1 MNHNS, CDR2 SASEGT. The V gene lost 1 base and the J gene lost 7 bases, with 4 bases spanning the gap. This CDR3 has 11 amino acids. The CDR3 region is CASSEGGGYTF. CDR3 DNA sequence: TGTGCCAGCAGTGAAGGAGGTGGCTACACCTTC.

This rearrangement joins TRBV2 to TRBJ1-5, with D unresolved. The V gene's germline CDR1 is SNHLY and CDR2 FYNNEI. The CDR3 sequence is 14 residues long. Between the trimmed V and J ends, which lost 3 bases and 0 bases, there was a span of 6 bases. Here the CDR3 reads CASSERYSNQPQHF. Here the CDR3 DNA reads TGTGCCAGCAGTGAGAGATATAGCAATCAGCCCCAGCATTTT.

The rearrangement joins TRBV19 to TRBJ1-4; D not certain. This CDR3 contains 16 residues. The ends were cut back, 3 bases at V and 2 bases at J, with 13 bases in the middle. Germline V gene lookup returns CDR1 LNHDA and CDR2 SQIVND (reference sequence). The CDR3 DNA sequence: TGTGCCAGTAGTATCGCGAGGGAAAGGACTAATGAAAAACTGTTTTTT. Translating it yields CASSIARERTNEKLFF.

In this sample, this clone turned up once. The chain employs TRBV4-2 and TRBJ2-7; 7 nucleotides match TRBD2. CDR1 and CDR2 from the germline V gene are LGHNA and YNFKEQ. The V and J ends lost 0 bases and 2 bases, in that order; junction bases with no gene match: 13. The CDR3 extends over 18 amino acids. The CDR3: CASSQDWFGSGFTYEQYF. The CDR3 nucleotides are TGTGCCAGCAGCCAAGACTGGTTTGGTAGCGGGTTTACCTACGAGCAGTACTTC.

This clone was recorded once. This chain joins TRBV5-1 and TRBJ1-2; 8 nucleotides line up with TRBD1. Trimming at V came to 4 bases and at J to 3 bases, leaving 8 bases not matched to a gene. Germline V gene sequence: CDR1 SGHRS, CDR2 YFSETQ. This CDR3 has 15 amino acids. CDR3 in DNA: TGCGCCAGCAGCGTGGCTGCGACAGGGGACTATGGCTACACCTTC. It is translated as CASSVAATGDYGYTF.

The gene calls are TRBV7-9 and TRBJ2-3; a possible D gene is TRBD2 (6 bases). This CDR3 has 15 amino acids. V was clipped by 5 bases and J by 2 bases, with 14 bases between them. Germline V lookup: CDR1 SEHNR, CDR2 FQNEAQ (reference sequence). Here the CDR3 DNA reads TGTGCCAGCAGCCTAGGTCGACTAGTCACAGATACGCAGTATTTT. The encoded protein is CASSLGRLVTDTQYF. Full variable domain (remainder filled in from reference TRBV7-9 and TRBJ2-3): DTGVSQNPRHKITKRGQNVTFRCDPISEHNRLYWYRQTLGQGPEFLTYFQNEAQLEKSRLLSDRFSAERPKGSFSTLEIQRTEQGDSAMYLCASSLGRLVTDTQYFGPGTRLTVL.

This clone was seen only once. The genes are TRBV7-9 and TRBJ2-7; D perhaps matches TRBD1 (6 bases). CDR1 SEHNR and CDR2 FQNEAQ come from the germline V gene (reference sequence). V dropped 4 bases and J dropped 9 bases, with 13 bases sitting between them. The CDR3 runs to 12 residues. CDR3 sequence (DNA): TGTGCCAGCAGCTCGGGCGGACAGCCGCAGTACTTC. It yields the protein CASSSGGQPQYF. Full variable domain (rest looked up from reference TRBV7-9 and TRBJ2-7): DTGVSQNPRHKITKRGQNVTFRCDPISEHNRLYWYRQTLGQGPEFLTYFQNEAQLEKSRLLSDRFSAERPKGSFSTLEIQRTEQGDSAMYLCASSSGGQPQYFGPGTRLTVT.

The chain joins TRBV4-1 to TRBJ2-4; TRBD2 matches at 10 bases. The J segment lost 15 bases and the V segment lost 4 bases, leaving 15 bases of the junction unmatched. The CDR3 length is 15 residues. Per germline, CDR1 MGHRA and CDR2 YSYEKL. The CDR3 spells CASSPGQASGGTLYF. The CDR3 DNA sequence: TGCGCCAGCAGCCCAGGGCAGGCTAGCGGGGGCACCTTGTACTTC.

This clone was picked up one time. The chain links TRBV4-2 to TRBJ1-2; no firm D call. Germline V gene lookup returns CDR1 LGHNA and CDR2 YNFKEQ. CDR3 length: 12 residues. V lost 0 bases and J lost 5, with 4 bases in between. The CDR3 DNA is TGTGCCAGCAGCCAAGACGGGTATGGCTACACCTTC. Protein sequence: CASSQDGYGYTF.

The chain carries TRBV27 and TRBJ1-2, with D possibly being TRBD1 (5 bases). V gave up 3 bases and J gave up 4 bases, with 15 bases separating them. This CDR3 spans 15 amino acids. Germline assignment: CDR1 MNHEY and CDR2 SMNVEV (reference sequence). CDR3 amino acids: CASSLEGPGGYGYTF. Here the CDR3 DNA reads TGTGCCAGCAGTTTGGAGGGGCCGGGGGGCTATGGCTACACCTTC.

The V and J genes are TRBV5-6 and TRBJ2-2; D ambiguous. V was cut by 1 base and J by 5 bases, with 6 bases left in between. Per the germline V gene, CDR1 is SGHDT and CDR2 is YYEEEE. The CDR3 has 13 amino acids. The chain's CDR3 is CASSLSGTGELFF. The CDR3 DNA reads TGTGCCAGCAGCTTGTCGGGTACCGGGGAGCTGTTTTTT.